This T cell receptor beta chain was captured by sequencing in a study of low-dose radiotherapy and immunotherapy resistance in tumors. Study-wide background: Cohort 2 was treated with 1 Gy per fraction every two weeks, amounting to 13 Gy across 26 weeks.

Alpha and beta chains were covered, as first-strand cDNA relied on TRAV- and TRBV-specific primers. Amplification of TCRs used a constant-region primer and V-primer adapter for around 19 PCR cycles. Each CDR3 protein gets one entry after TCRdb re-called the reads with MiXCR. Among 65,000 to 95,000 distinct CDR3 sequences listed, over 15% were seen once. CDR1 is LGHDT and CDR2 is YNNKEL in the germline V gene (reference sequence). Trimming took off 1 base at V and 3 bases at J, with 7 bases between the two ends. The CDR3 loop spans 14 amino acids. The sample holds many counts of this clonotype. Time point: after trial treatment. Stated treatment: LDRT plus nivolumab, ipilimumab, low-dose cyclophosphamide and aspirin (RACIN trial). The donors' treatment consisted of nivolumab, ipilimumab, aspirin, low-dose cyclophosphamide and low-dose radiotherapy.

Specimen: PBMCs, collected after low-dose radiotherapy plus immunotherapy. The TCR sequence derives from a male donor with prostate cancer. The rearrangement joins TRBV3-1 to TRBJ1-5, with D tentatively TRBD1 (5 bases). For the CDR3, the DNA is TGTGCCAGCAGCCAAGCAGGGATCAATCAGCCCCAGCATTTT. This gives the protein CASSQAGINQPQHF.